The 30 T cell receptor beta chains reported below all come from one sample, sequenced in a study of T cell responses to AZD1222 COVID-19 vaccine. The protocol was immunoSEQ multiplex PCR, while the TCRdb copy is restricted to in-frame clones and leaves out a portion. Of about 140,000 clones in the sample, 90% to 95% were seen once. Sequencing used peripheral blood, obtained 28 days after the second AZD1222 dose. Receptors were obtained from an adult who received the AZD1222 COVID-19 vaccine.

The gene calls are TRBV27 and TRBJ1-1; 9 bases fit TRBD1. The CDR3 runs to 18 residues. CDR1 MNHEY and CDR2 SMNVEV come from the germline V gene (reference sequence). Germline trimming cut 3 bases from V and 0 bases from J; bases unmatched to any gene: 11. This CDR3 reads CASSFRPPGQGLNTEAFF. CDR3 coding DNA: TGTGCCAGCAGTTTCCGCCCACCGGGACAGGGATTGAACACTGAAGCTTTCTTT.

J is TRBJ1-2 and V is TRBV19, with 8 bases aligning to TRBD1. J lost 5 bases, V lost 3 bases, and 8 bases had no gene match. CDR1 LNHDA and CDR2 SQIVND come from the germline V gene (reference sequence). The CDR3 totals 15 residues. The chain's CDR3 is CASSIRQGPTYGYTF. CDR3 nucleotides: TGTGCCAGTAGTATCAGACAGGGGCCTACTTATGGCTACACCTTC.

The chain uses TRBV24-1 and TRBJ1-5; D is unclear. CDR3 length: 16 amino acids. Germline lookup yields CDR1 KGHDR and CDR2 SFDVKD. V was clipped by 3 bases and J by 2 bases, with 13 bases between them. CDR3 DNA: TGTGCCACCAGTGATCGTCGTCGGAGCTGCAATCAGCCCCAGCATTTT. Translating it yields CATSDRRRSCNQPQHF.

J is TRBJ2-3 and V is TRBV9; unclear D gene. The germline V gene encodes CDR1 SGDLS and CDR2 YYNGEE. Trimming removed 0 bases at V and 4 bases at J, with 12 bases between. The CDR3 is made up of 15 amino acids. The chain's CDR3 is CASSVAGRRPDTQYF. Written as DNA, the CDR3 is TGTGCCAGCAGCGTAGCTGGCCGCAGGCCAGATACGCAGTATTTT.

The J gene is TRBJ2-2, the V gene TRBV19; 14 nucleotides line up with TRBD2. The germline gives CDR1 LNHDA, CDR2 SQIVND (reference sequence). Losses at the gene ends were 5 bases for V and 6 bases for J; bases not matched to a gene: 5. CDR3 size: 16 residues. The CDR3 loop is CASSSRLAGGPGELFF. CDR3 DNA: TGTGCCAGTAGTTCAAGACTAGCGGGGGGGCCCGGGGAGCTGTTTTTT.

The chain is built from TRBV7-9 and TRBJ1-5; D gene ambiguous. V was pared by 5 bases and J by 0 bases, with 11 bases between. The CDR3 has 15 amino acids. Germline V gives CDR1 SEHNR, CDR2 FQNEAQ (reference sequence). The DNA of the CDR3 is TGTGCCAGCAGCCCGGCCGGTTATAGCAATCAGCCCCAGCATTTT. This translates into CASSPAGYSNQPQHF. Together with reference TRBV7-9 and TRBJ1-5, the CDR3 gives the full variable domain: DTGVSQNPRHKITKRGQNVTFRCDPISEHNRLYWYRQTLGQGPEFLTYFQNEAQLEKSRLLSDRFSAERPKGSFSTLEIQRTEQGDSAMYLCASSPAGYSNQPQHFGDGTRLSIL.

The rearrangement uses TRBV18 and TRBJ1-2; 8 bases match TRBD1. V lost 1 base, J lost 5 bases, and 18 bases stayed unmatched. The germline V gene encodes CDR1 KGHSH and CDR2 LQKENI. The CDR3 covers 19 residues. The chain's CDR3 is CASSPLPASSGTGAYGYTF. CDR3 in DNA: TGTGCCAGCTCACCACTGCCCGCTAGTTCCGGGACAGGTGCTTATGGCTACACCTTC.

The rearrangement links TRBV6-2 or TRBV6-3 to TRBJ1-5; D is ambiguous. The CDR3 is 16 amino acids. Trimming stripped 2 bases from V and 0 bases from J, with 11 bases between. Germline V gene lookup returns CDR1 MNHEY and CDR2 SVGEGT. The CDR3 sequence: CASSYPMRYSNQPQHF. CDR3 DNA sequence: TGTGCCAGCAGTTACCCAATGCGGTATAGCAATCAGCCCCAGCATTTT.

The V and J genes are TRBV6-4 and TRBJ2-3; 8 bases align to TRBD2. This CDR3 contains 16 residues. Germline CDR1 MRHNA, CDR2 SNTAGT. V shed 6 bases, J shed 6 bases, and the junction held 14 bases outside the gene matches. The chain's CDR3 is CASSPAAAGGSDTQYF. Written as DNA, the CDR3 is TGTGCCAGCAGCCCCGCCGCTGCGGGGGGATCCGATACGCAGTATTTT.

The chain couples TRBV5-6 to TRBJ2-3; TRBD1 matches at 7 bases. With V trimmed by 4 bases and J by 0 bases, 17 bases remained unmatched. Germline assignment: CDR1 SGHDT and CDR2 YYEEEE. The CDR3 length is 19 residues. The CDR3 DNA sequence: TGTGCCAGCAGCACTCCCGGGACAGATTATCTTACTAGCACAGATACGCAGTATTTT. It encodes CASSTPGTDYLTSTDTQYF.

CDR3 sequence reads: CASSLFAGVNEQYF. CDR3 DNA sequence: TGCGCCAGCAGCTTGTTTGCGGGAGTAAATGAGCAGTACTTC. The V gene is TRBV5-1, the J gene TRBJ2-7, with 7 bases that match TRBD2. V was pared by 1 base and J by 7 bases, with 8 bases of the junction left unmatched. The germline gives CDR1 SGHRS, CDR2 YFSETQ. This CDR3 spans 14 amino acids.

The CDR3 nucleotides read TGTGCCAGCAGCCGAAGTCCTAGGCGAGAGACCCAGTACTTC. Amino acid sequence: CASSRSPRRETQYF. The V call is TRBV3-1 (or the pseudogene TRBV3-2), the J call TRBJ2-5, with D unresolved. Germline V gives CDR1 LGHDT, CDR2 YNNKEL (reference sequence). V shed 4 bases and J shed 4 bases, with 13 bases lying between them. The CDR3 totals 14 residues.

V is TRBV7-9 and J is TRBJ1-2; no clear D. The V and J ends lost 1 base and 9 bases respectively, with 9 bases between them. Per the germline V gene, CDR1 is SEHNR and CDR2 is FQNEAQ (reference sequence). The CDR3 is 12 residues long. The CDR3 is CASSLVGRSYTF. CDR3 sequence (DNA): TGTGCCAGCAGCTTAGTTGGACGAAGCTACACCTTC.

Note on this clone: Other DNA sequences within the sample encode an identical CDR3. V is TRBV12-3 or TRBV12-4 and J is TRBJ1-5; D gene ambiguous. The CDR3 spans 12 residues. Between the trimmed V and J ends, which lost 2 bases and 4 bases, there was a span of 3 bases. Here the CDR3 DNA reads TGTGCCAGCAGTTTAAATAATCAGCCCCAGCATTTT. It codes for CASSLNNQPQHF.

The chain links TRBV20-1 to TRBJ2-7; D perhaps matches TRBD2 (5 bases). This CDR3 is 11 amino acids long. From germline, CDR1 is DFQATT and CDR2 SNEGSKA (reference sequence). The DNA for the CDR3 is TGCAGCGTCCGGGGTTCCTACGAGCAGTACTTC. It yields the protein CSVRGSYEQYF.

J is TRBJ1-5 and V is TRBV4-1, with D unclear. Trimming removed 5 bases at V and 2 bases at J, with 10 bases between. The CDR3 is 14 amino acids. The germline CDR1 and CDR2 sequences are MGHRA and YSYEKL. Here the CDR3 reads CASSRRLGNQPQHF. For the CDR3, the DNA is TGCGCCAGCAGCAGGAGGTTGGGCAATCAGCCCCAGCATTTT.

This clone was observed a handful of times. V gene TRBV12-3 or TRBV12-4 combines with J gene TRBJ1-1, with D perhaps TRBD1 (5 bases). The V end lost 2 bases, the J end lost 1 base, and 5 bases lay between the germline ends. The CDR3 loop spans 13 amino acids. The chain's CDR3 is CASSLRGNTEAFF. For the CDR3, the DNA is TGTGCCAGCAGTTTAAGGGGGAACACTGAAGCTTTCTTT.

This chain connects TRBV3-1 (or the pseudogene TRBV3-2) to TRBJ2-1; no clear D gene. The CDR3 covers 15 residues. Trimming took 0 bases from V and 1 from J, leaving 7 bases between them. Germline V gives CDR1 LGHDT, CDR2 YNNKEL (reference sequence). For the CDR3, the DNA is TGTGCCAGCAGCCAAGATCCGCATTCCTACAATGAGCAGTTCTTC. This sequence encodes CASSQDPHSYNEQFF.

J is TRBJ2-2 and V is TRBV19; maybe TRBD2 (6 bases). There are 15 residues in the CDR3. Germline values: CDR1 LNHDA, CDR2 SQIVND (reference sequence). Trimming took 3 bases from V and 15 from J, leaving 23 bases between them. The CDR3 protein is CASSMGTPGLGGMFF. Here the CDR3 DNA reads TGTGCCAGTAGTATGGGTACTCCGGGCCTCGGAGGGATGTTTTTT.

J is TRBJ2-2 and V is TRBV19, with D possibly being TRBD1 or TRBD2 (5 bases each). Between the trimmed V and J ends, which lost 10 bases and 0 bases, there was a span of 12 bases. The CDR3 covers 14 residues. Germline V CDR1 and CDR2: LNHDA, SQIVND (reference sequence). The CDR3 DNA is TGTGCCACAAAACGGGGCTCGAACACCGGGGAGCTGTTTTTT. Its translation is CATKRGSNTGELFF.

This chain links TRBV30 with TRBJ1-4, with D perhaps TRBD1 (5 bases). The length of the CDR3 is 14 residues. Germline V gene lookup returns CDR1 GTSNPN and CDR2 SVGIG (reference sequence). The germline V and J ends were trimmed by 2 bases and 4 bases, with 11 bases remaining between them. The chain's CDR3 is CAWSTGTDNEKLFF. DNA of the CDR3: TGTGCCTGGAGTACGGGGACGGATAATGAAAAACTGTTTTTT.

The J gene is TRBJ2-2, the V gene TRBV7-9; 8 positions agree with TRBD1. The CDR3 loop spans 17 amino acids. The V gene's germline CDR1 is SEHNR and CDR2 FQNEAQ (reference sequence). Trimming cost V 0 bases and J 5 bases; bases outside gene matches: 8. This chain's CDR3 is CASSLASGQGRTGELFF. CDR3 nucleotides: TGTGCCAGCAGCTTAGCTTCAGGACAGGGACGGACCGGGGAGCTGTTTTTT.

CDR3 region: CASSLDYWGDVNEQFF. CDR3 coding DNA: TGTGCCAGCAGCTTAGATTATTGGGGGGACGTCAATGAGCAGTTCTTC. The J gene is TRBJ2-1, the V gene TRBV11-3; D might be TRBD2 (6 bases). The V gene lost 0 bases and the J gene lost 6 bases, with 15 bases spanning the gap. This CDR3 spans 16 amino acids. Looked up from germline, CDR1 is SGHNT and CDR2 is YENEEA.

This clone was seen a single time. The chain recombines TRBV27 with TRBJ1-5; D ambiguous. CDR3 length: 14 amino acids. Between the trimmed V and J ends, which lost 3 bases and 1 base, there was a span of 7 bases. The germline CDR1 and CDR2 sequences are MNHEY and SMNVEV (reference sequence). CDR3 DNA: TGTGCCAGCAGTTTCGGAATCAGCAATCAGCCCCAGCATTTT. It encodes CASSFGISNQPQHF.

This rearrangement joins TRBV27 to TRBJ2-5, with 8 positions matching TRBD1. CDR1 and CDR2 from the germline V gene are MNHEY and SMNVEV (reference sequence). After removal of 2 bases from V and 7 bases from J, the junction contained 9 bases not matched to a gene. CDR3 length: 15 residues. CDR3 DNA sequence: TGTGCCAGCAGTTTAAGGACCGGACAGGGCGGGACCCAGTACTTC. Translated, it gives CASSLRTGQGGTQYF.

V gene TRBV5-1 combines with J gene TRBJ2-2; 7 bases fit TRBD2. The CDR3 sequence is 15 residues long. V was clipped by 7 bases and J by 0 bases; unmatched bases: 6. From germline, CDR1 is SGHRS and CDR2 YFSETQ. The CDR3 DNA reads TGCGCCAGCGTTCTAGCGGAGGCGAACACCGGGGAGCTGTTTTTT. Protein: CASVLAEANTGELFF.

This clone was found once. The gene calls are TRBV28 and TRBJ2-3; D is possibly TRBD1 (5 bases). The germline V and J ends were trimmed by 8 bases and 5 bases, with 14 bases remaining between them. The CDR3 length is 13 residues. Per the germline V gene, CDR1 is MDHEN and CDR2 is SYDVKM. The CDR3 DNA reads TGTGCCAGCCAAGGGGATCTACAAGATACGCAGTATTTT. This translates into CASQGDLQDTQYF.

J is TRBJ2-5 and V is TRBV6-4; D remains ambiguous. V was cut by 9 bases and J by 4 bases, with 9 bases left in between. From germline, CDR1 is MRHNA and CDR2 SNTAGT. The length of the CDR3 is 11 residues. The CDR3 spells CASLELETQYF. In DNA, the CDR3 is TGTGCCAGTTTAGAGCTAGAGACCCAGTACTTC.

The CDR3 DNA reads TGTGCCAGCAGCCGGGGGGCAGCGAGAAACACTGAAGCTTTCTTT. Translating it yields CASSRGAARNTEAFF. The rearrangement joins TRBV28 to TRBJ1-1, with D tentatively TRBD1 (6 bases). Deletions cut 6 bases from V and 2 bases from J, with 16 bases between. The CDR3 has 15 residues. Germline CDR1 MDHEN, CDR2 SYDVKM.

The gene calls are TRBV2 and TRBJ1-6; TRBD1 matches 9 bases. The germline V gene encodes CDR1 SNHLY and CDR2 FYNNEI. CDR3 size: 16 residues. Trimming at V came to 5 bases and at J to 7 bases, leaving 9 bases not matched to a gene. The CDR3 DNA sequence: TGTGCCAGCAGTAACTCCTTAACAGGGGGCAATTCACCCCTCCACTTT. Amino acid sequence: CASSNSLTGGNSPLHF.